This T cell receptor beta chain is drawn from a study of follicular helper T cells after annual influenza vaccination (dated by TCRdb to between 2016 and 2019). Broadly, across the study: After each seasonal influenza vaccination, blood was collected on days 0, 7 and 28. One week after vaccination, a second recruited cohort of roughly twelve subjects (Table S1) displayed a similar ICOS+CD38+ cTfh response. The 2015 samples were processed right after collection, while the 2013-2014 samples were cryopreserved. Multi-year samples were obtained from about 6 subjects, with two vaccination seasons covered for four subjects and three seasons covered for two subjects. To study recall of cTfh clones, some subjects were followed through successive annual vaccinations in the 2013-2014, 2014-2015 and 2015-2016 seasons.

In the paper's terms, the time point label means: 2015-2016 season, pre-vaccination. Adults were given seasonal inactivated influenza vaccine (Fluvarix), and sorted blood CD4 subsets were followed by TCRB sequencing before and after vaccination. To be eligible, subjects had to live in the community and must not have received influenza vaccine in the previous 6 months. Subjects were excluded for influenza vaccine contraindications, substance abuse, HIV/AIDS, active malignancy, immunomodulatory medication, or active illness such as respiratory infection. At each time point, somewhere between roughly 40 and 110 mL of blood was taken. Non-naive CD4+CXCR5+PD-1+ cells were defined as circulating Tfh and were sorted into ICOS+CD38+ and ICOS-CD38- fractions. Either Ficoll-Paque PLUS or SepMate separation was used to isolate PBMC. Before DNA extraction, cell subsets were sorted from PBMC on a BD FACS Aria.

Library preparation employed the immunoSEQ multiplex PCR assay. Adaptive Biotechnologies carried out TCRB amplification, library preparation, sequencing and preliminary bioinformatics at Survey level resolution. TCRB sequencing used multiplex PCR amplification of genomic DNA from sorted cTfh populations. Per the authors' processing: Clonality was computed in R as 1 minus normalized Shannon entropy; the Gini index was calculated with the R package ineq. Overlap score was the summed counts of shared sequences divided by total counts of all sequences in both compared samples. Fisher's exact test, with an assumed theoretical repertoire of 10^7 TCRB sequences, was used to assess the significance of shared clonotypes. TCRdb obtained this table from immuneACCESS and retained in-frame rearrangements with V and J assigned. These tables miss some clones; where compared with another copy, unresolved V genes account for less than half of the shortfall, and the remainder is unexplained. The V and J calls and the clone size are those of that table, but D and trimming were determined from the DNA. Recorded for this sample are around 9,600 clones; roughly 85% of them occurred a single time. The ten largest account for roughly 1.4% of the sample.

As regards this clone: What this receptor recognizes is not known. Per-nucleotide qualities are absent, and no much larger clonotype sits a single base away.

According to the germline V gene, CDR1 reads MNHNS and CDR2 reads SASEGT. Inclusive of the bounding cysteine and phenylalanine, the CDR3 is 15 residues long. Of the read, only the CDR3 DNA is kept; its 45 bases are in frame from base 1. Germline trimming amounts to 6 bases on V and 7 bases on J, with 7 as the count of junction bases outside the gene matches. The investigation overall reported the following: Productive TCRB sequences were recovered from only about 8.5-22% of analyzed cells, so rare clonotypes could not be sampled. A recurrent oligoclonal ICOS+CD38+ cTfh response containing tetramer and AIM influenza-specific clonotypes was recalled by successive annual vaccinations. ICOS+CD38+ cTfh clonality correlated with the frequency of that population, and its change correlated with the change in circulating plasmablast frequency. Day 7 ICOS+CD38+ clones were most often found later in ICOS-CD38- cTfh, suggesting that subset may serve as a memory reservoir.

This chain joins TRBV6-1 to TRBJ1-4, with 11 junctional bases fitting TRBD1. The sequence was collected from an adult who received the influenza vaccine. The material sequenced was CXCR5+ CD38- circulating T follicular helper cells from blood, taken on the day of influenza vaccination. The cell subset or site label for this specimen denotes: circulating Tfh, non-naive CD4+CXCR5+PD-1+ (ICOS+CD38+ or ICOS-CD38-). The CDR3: CASRPGTGGSEKLFF. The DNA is TGTGCCAGCAGACCCGGGACAGGGGGTAGTGAAAAACTGTTTTTT.